These T cell receptor beta chains were read from a single sample in a study of cytomegalovirus exposure and HLA in healthy donors. Method: immunoSEQ multiplex PCR; TCRdb's copy keeps in-frame clones and lacks some. Among roughly 190,000 clones, 85% to 90% were seen once, and the ten largest hold 1% to 1.5%. The sample consisted of PBMCs. The receptor source for this set is a man aged 25 to 40 in good health and CMV-seronegative. CDR3s include the opening cysteine and the closing phenylalanine or tryptophan. A D gene is named only where the DNA matches it firmly. Clone size is stated in some rows and not others, as once, few, many or a class when expanded.

CDR3,DNA,D,size,V,J
CATSRDAGPYEQYF,TGTGCCACCAGCAGAGATGCAGGGCCCTACGAGCAGTACTTC,NA,NA,TRBV15,TRBJ2-7
CASSLRSPDNSPLHF,TGCGCCAGCAGCTTGCGGAGTCCTGATAATTCACCCCTCCACTTT,NA,NA,TRBV5-1,TRBJ1-6
CASSYRRSDNEQFF,TGTGCCAGCAGTTACCGTAGGAGCGACAATGAGCAGTTCTTC,NA,NA,TRBV6-6,TRBJ2-1
CASSQDWDSSMNTEAFF,TGTGCCAGCAGCCAAGACTGGGACAGTTCCATGAACACTGAAGCTTTCTTT,TRBD1,NA,TRBV4-2,TRBJ1-1
CASSEALGGPYEQYF,TGTGCCAGCAGTGAAGCGCTCGGGGGGCCCTACGAGCAGTACTTC,NA,once,TRBV6-1,TRBJ2-7
CASSGRDQETQYF,TGTGCCAGCAGCGGTCGAGATCAAGAGACCCAGTACTTC,NA,once,TRBV5-4,TRBJ2-5
CASSPTRGQETQYF,TGTGCCAGCTCACCGACTCGGGGGCAAGAGACCCAGTACTTC,NA,few,TRBV18,TRBJ2-5
CASSVPGHRDGYTF,TGTGCCAGCAGTGTACCGGGTCACCGGGATGGCTACACCTTC,NA,NA,TRBV6-1,TRBJ1-2
CAISLGLNTDTQYF,TGTGCCATCAGCCTAGGACTGAACACAGATACGCAGTATTTT,NA,NA,TRBV10-3,TRBJ2-3
CASSLASLGSGAKNIQYF,TGTGCCAGCAGCTTGGCCTCTCTCGGGAGTGGGGCCAAAAACATTCAGTACTTC,NA,NA,TRBV5-4,TRBJ2-4
CASTLAYTGELFF,TGTGCCAGCACCCTCGCGTACACCGGGGAGCTGTTTTTT,NA,NA,TRBV2,TRBJ2-2
CASSGGASGRYEQFF,TGTGCCAGCAGTGGCGGGGCTAGCGGGAGATATGAGCAGTTCTTC,TRBD2,NA,TRBV28,TRBJ2-1
CASSLPHRANYGYTF,TGTGCCAGCAGCTTACCCCACAGGGCCAACTATGGCTACACCTTC,NA,few,TRBV2,TRBJ1-2
CASSQVGLQGTDTQYF,TGCGCCAGCAGCCAAGTTGGCTTACAGGGCACAGATACGCAGTATTTT,NA,few,TRBV4-1,TRBJ2-3
CASNTGSGANVLTF,TGTGCCAGCAACACAGGGTCTGGGGCCAACGTCCTGACTTTC,NA,NA,TRBV6-1,TRBJ2-6
CASSQGQWTGSGYTF,TGTGCCAGCAGCCAAGGTCAATGGACAGGGAGTGGCTACACCTTC,TRBD1,NA,TRBV4-2,TRBJ1-2
CASGRTTNQPQHF,TGTGCCAGCGGACGGACTACCAATCAGCCCCAGCATTTT,NA,NA,TRBV27,TRBJ1-5
CASSFSGDDEKLFF,TGCGCCAGCAGCTTTTCCGGGGATGATGAAAAACTGTTTTTT,NA,NA,TRBV5-1,TRBJ1-4
CASSTPGQLFF,TGTGCCAGTAGTACTCCAGGTCAGCTGTTTTTT,NA,NA,TRBV19,TRBJ2-2
CASSSQRESSYNEQFF,TGTGCCAGCAGCTCGCAGCGGGAGAGCTCCTACAATGAGCAGTTCTTC,TRBD2,NA,TRBV5-4,TRBJ2-1
CAGSGGPGELFF,TGTGCCGGATCAGGGGGCCCCGGGGAGCTGTTTTTT,TRBD1,NA,TRBV7-9,TRBJ2-2
CASSVDPEGYTF,TGTGCCAGCAGCGTAGATCCAGAAGGCTACACCTTC,NA,NA,TRBV9,TRBJ1-2
CASSPRYGYGYTF,TGTGCCAGCAGCCCTCGGTACGGCTATGGCTACACCTTC,NA,NA,TRBV7-2,TRBJ1-2
CASSRDRGAGELFF,TGTGCCAGCAGCAGGGACAGGGGGGCCGGGGAGCTGTTTTTT,TRBD1,NA,TRBV11-3,TRBJ2-2